The clone carrying this T cell receptor (beta chain) was found once. The data were taken from a study of cytomegalovirus exposure and HLA in healthy donors. V lost 7 bases and J lost 5, with 9 bases in between. This CDR3 has 11 amino acids. Germline values: CDR1 SGHVS, CDR2 FQNEAQ. The assay was immunoSEQ multiplex PCR, and TCRdb's table has in-frame clones only and misses some. The sample holds more than 150,000 clones, around 89% seen once. This clonotype was sampled from a man younger than 35 in good health and CMV-seronegative. Sequenced input: PBMCs. The chain links TRBV7-8 to TRBJ2-7; a weak D match, TRBD1 (5 bases). Written as DNA, the CDR3 is TGTGCCAGCACCAAGGGGAACGAGCAGTACTTC. This translates into CASTKGNEQYF.